The clone carrying this T cell receptor (beta chain) was counted only a few times. As processed by the authors: Counts of nucleated cells, estimated from reference gene primer amplification, were obtained. Only in-frame clones appear in the TCRdb table, and some are missing; sequencing was by immunoSEQ multiplex PCR. The D gene and trimming were derived from the DNA, and the V and J assignments and clone size from that table. The sample holds some 100,000 clones, around four fifths seen once. The sample originates from a study of blood T cell repertoires in COVID-19. Background on the study: The United States, Italy and Spain were the sources of the acute and convalescent COVID-19 samples. T cells, B-cell-depleted T cells, or PBMCs provided the cDNA or gDNA that served as material.

Looked up from germline, CDR1 is SGHNT and CDR2 is YENEEA. There are 14 residues in the CDR3. Trimming removed 5 bases from V and 4 bases from J, with 12 bases in between. This chain joins TRBV11-3 and TRBJ1-3, with D possibly TRBD1 on 5 matching bases. Sequenced sample: peripheral blood. The sequence came from a woman in her 70s with acute or convalescent COVID-19. The CDR3: CASSPGGAGNTIYF. The CDR3 coding sequence is TGTGCCAGCAGCCCTGGCGGGGCCGGAAACACCATATATTTT.